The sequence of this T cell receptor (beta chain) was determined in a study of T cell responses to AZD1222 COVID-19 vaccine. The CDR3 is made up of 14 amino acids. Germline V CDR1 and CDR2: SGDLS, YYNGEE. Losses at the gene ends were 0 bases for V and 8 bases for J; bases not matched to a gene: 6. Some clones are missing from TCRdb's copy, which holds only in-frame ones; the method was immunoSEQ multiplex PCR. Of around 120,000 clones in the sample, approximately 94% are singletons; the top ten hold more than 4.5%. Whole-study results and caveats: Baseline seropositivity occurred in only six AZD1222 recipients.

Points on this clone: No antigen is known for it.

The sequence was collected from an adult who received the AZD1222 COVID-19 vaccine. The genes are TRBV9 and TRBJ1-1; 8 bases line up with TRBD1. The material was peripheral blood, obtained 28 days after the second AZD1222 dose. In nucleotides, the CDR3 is TGTGCCAGCAGCGTAGACTACAGGGGGAAGGAAGCTTTCTTT. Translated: CASSVDYRGKEAFF.